Detailed here is one T cell receptor beta chain. Trimming cost V 3 bases and J 2 bases, with 7 bases left between them. CDR3 length equals 13 residues. Per the germline V gene, CDR1 is SGHVS and CDR2 is FQNEAQ. TCRdb's copy holds only in-frame clones and misses some; the assay was immunoSEQ multiplex PCR. The sample includes about 300,000 clones, 85% seen only once; the top ten take around 2.5%. Each participant's cohort was designated according to participant-reported clinical history. Cohort 3 recovery required two negative PCRs, clearance, or symptom resolution. These data originate in a study of blood T cell repertoires in COVID-19.

This receptor was taken from a woman aged 45 to 65 who had recovered from COVID-19. The rearrangement joins TRBV7-8 to TRBJ1-2; D is uncertain. The sample comprised PBMCs or T cells enriched from blood (not recorded which). The CDR3 DNA reads TGTGCCAGCAGCTTTGCACAGAACTATGGCTACACCTTC. Encoded protein: CASSFAQNYGYTF.